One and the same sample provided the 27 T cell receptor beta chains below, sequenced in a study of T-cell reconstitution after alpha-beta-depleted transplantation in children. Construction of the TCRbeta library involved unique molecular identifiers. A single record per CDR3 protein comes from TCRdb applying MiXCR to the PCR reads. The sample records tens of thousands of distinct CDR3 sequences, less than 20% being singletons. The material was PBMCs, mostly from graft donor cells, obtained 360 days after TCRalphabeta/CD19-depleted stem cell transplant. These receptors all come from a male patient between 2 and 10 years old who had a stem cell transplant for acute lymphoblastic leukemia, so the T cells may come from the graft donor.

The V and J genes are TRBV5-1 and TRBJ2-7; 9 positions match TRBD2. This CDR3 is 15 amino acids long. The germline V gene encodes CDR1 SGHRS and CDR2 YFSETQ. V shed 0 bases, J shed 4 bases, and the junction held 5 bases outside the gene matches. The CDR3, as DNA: TGCGCCAGCAGCTTGGAGGGACTAGCTGTTTACGAGCAGTACTTC. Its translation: CASSLEGLAVYEQYF.

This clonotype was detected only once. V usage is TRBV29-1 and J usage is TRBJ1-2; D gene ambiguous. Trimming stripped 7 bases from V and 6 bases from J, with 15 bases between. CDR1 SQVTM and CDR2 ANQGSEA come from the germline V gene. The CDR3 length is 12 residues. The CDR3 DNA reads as TGCAGCGCCCGGGCCAGGAGAAATGGCTACACCTTC. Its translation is CSARARRNGYTF.

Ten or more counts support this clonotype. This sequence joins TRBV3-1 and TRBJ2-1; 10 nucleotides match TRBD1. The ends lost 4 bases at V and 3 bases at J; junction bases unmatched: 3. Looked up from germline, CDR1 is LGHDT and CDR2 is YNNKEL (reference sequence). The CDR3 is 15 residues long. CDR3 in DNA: TGTGCCAGCAGCCCGGACAGGGGGAACTACAATGAGCAGTTCTTC. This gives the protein CASSPDRGNYNEQFF.

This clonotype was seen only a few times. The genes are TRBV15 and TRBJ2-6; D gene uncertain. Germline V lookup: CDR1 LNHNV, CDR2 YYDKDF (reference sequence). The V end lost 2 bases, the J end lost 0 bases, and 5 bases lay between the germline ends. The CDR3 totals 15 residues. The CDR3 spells CATSRMASGANVLTF. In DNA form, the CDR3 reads TGTGCCACCAGCAGAATGGCCTCTGGGGCCAACGTCCTGACTTTC.

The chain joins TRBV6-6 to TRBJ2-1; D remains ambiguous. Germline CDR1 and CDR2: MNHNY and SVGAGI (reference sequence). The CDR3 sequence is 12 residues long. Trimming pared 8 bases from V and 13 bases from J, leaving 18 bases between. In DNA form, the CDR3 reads TGTGCCAGCGAACCGGGTCCTTCTAAACAGTTCTTC. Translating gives CASEPGPSKQFF.

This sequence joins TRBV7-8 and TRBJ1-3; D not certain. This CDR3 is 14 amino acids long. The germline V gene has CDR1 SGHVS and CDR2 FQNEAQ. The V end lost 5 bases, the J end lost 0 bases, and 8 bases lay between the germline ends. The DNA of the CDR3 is TGTGCCAGCAGCGGAGGGATCTCTGGAAACACCATATATTTT. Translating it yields CASSGGISGNTIYF.

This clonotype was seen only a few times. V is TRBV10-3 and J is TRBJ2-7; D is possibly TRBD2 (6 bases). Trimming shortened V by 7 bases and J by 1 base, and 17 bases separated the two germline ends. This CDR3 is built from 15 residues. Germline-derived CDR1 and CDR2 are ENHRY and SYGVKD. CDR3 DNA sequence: TGTGCCATCACAAAGGAGGGCCAGGGATCCTACGAGCAGTACTTC. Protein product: CAITKEGQGSYEQYF.

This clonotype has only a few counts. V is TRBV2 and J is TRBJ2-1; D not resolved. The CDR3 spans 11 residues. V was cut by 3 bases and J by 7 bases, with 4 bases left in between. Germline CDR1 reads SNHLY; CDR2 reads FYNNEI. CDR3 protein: CASSDRNEQFF. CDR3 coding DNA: TGTGCCAGCAGTGACCGAAATGAGCAGTTCTTC.

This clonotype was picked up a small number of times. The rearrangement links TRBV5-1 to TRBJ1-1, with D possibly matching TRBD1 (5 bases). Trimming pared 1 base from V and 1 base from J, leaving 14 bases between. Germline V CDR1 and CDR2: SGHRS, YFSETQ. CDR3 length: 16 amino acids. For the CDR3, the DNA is TGCGCCAGCAGCTTGTATAGCAACAGGAGGAACACTGAAGCTTTCTTT. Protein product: CASSLYSNRRNTEAFF.

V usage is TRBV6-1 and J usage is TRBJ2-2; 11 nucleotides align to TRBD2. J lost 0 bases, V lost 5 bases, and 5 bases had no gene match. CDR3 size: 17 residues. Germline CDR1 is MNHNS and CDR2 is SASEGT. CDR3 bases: TGTGCCAGCAGTCCCCTAGCGGGAGGCGCGAACACCGGGGAGCTGTTTTTT. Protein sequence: CASSPLAGGANTGELFF.

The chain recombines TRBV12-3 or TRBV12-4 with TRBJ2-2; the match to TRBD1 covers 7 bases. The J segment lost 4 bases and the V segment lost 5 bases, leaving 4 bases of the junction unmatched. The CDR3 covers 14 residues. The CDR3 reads CASSPTGITGELFF. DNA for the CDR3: TGTGCCAGCAGTCCGACAGGGATCACCGGGGAGCTGTTTTTT.

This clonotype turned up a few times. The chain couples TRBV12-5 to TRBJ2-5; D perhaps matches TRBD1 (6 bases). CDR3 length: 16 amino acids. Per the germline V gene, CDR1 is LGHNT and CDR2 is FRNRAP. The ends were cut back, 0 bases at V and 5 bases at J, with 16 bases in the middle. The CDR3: CASGLVSAGQGETQYF. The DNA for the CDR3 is TGTGCTAGTGGTTTGGTCAGCGCCGGGCAGGGGGAGACCCAGTACTTC.

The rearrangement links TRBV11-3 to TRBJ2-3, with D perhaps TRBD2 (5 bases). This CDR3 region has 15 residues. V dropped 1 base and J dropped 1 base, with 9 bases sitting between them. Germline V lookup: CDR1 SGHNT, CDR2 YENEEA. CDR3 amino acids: CASSLALRGTDTQYF. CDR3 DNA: TGTGCCAGCAGCTTAGCTCTGCGGGGCACAGATACGCAGTATTTT.

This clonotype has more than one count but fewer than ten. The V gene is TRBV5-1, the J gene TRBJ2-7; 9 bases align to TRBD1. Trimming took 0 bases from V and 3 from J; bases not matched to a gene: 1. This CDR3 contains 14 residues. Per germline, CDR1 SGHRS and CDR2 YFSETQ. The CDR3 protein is CASSLEGQGYEQYF. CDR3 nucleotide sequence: TGCGCCAGCAGCTTGGAGGGACAGGGCTACGAGCAGTACTTC. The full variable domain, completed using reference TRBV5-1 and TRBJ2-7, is KAGVTQTPRYLIKTRGQQVTLSCSPISGHRSVSWYQQTPGQGLQFLFEYFSETQRNKGNFPGRFSGRQFSNSRSEMNVSTLELGDSALYLCASSLEGQGYEQYFGPGTRLTVT.

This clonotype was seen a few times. The CDR3 loop is CSARDPGVTDTQYF. The CDR3 DNA follows: TGCAGTGCTAGAGATCCGGGGGTCACAGATACGCAGTATTTT. The chain is built from TRBV20-1 and TRBJ2-3; D perhaps matches TRBD2 (6 bases). The CDR3 runs to 14 residues. The germline CDR1 and CDR2 sequences are DFQATT and SNEGSKA (reference sequence). V lost 0 bases and J lost 2, with 9 bases in between.

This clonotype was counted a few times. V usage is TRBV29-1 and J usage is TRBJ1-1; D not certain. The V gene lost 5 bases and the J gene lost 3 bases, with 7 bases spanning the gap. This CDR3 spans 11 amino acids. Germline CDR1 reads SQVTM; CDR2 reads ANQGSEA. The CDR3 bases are TGCAGCGTTCCCAGTTACACTGAAGCTTTCTTT. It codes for CSVPSYTEAFF.

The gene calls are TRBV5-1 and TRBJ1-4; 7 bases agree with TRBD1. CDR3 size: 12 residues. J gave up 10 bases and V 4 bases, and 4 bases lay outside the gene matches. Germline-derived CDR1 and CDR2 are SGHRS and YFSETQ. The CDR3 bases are TGCGCCAGCAGCACGACAGGGATAAAACTGTTTTTT. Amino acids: CASSTTGIKLFF.

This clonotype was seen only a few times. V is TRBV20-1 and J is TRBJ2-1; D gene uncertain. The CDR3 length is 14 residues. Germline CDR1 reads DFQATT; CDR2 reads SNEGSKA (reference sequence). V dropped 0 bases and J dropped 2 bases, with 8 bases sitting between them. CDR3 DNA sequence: TGCAGTGCTAGAGATTACGGAACCTACAATGAGCAGTTCTTC. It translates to CSARDYGTYNEQFF.

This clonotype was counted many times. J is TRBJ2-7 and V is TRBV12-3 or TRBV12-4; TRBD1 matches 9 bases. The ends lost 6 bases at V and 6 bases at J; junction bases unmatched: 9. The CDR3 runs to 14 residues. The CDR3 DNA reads TGTGCCAGCAGCCGGACCGGGACAGGGTTCGAGCAGTACTTC. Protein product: CASSRTGTGFEQYF.

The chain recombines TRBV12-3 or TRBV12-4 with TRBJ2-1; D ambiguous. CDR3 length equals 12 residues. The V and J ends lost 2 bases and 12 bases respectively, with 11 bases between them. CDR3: CASSLRIYWQFF. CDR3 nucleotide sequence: TGTGCCAGCAGTTTACGGATCTACTGGCAGTTCTTC.

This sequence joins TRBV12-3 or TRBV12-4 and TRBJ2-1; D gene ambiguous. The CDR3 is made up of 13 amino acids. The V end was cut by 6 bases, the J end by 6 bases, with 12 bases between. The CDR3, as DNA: TGTGCCAGCAGCCCCCCCTGGCCCAATGAGCAGTTCTTC. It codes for CASSPPWPNEQFF.

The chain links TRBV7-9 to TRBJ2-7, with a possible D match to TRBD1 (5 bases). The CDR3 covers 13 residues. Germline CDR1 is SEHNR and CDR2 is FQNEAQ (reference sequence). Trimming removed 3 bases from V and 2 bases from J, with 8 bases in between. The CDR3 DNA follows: TGTGCCAGCAGCTTTGCAGGGCCCTACGAGCAGTACTTC. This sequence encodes CASSFAGPYEQYF. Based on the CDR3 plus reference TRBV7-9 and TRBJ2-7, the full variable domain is DTGVSQNPRHKITKRGQNVTFRCDPISEHNRLYWYRQTLGQGPEFLTYFQNEAQLEKSRLLSDRFSAERPKGSFSTLEIQRTEQGDSAMYLCASSFAGPYEQYFGPGTRLTVT.

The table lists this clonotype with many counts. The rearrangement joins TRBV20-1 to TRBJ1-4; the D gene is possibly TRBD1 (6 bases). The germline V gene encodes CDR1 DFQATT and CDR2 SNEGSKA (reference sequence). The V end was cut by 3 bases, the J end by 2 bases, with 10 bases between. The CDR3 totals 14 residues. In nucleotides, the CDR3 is TGCAGTGCTAGCAGGACAGCTACTAATGAAAAACTGTTTTTT. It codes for CSASRTATNEKLFF.

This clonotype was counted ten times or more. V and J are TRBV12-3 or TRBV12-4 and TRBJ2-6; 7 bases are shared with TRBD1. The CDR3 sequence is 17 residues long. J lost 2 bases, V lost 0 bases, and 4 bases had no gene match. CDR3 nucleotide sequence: TGTGCCAGCAGTTTAGCGCTAGGGGGCACTGGGGCCAACGTCCTGACTTTC. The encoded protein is CASSLALGGTGANVLTF.

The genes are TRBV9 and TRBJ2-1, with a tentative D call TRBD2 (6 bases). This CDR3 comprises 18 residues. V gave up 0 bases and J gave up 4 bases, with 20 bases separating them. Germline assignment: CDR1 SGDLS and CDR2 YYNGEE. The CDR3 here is CASSVASGPTGTYNEQFF. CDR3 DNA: TGTGCCAGCAGCGTAGCAAGCGGACCGACTGGGACTTACAATGAGCAGTTCTTC.

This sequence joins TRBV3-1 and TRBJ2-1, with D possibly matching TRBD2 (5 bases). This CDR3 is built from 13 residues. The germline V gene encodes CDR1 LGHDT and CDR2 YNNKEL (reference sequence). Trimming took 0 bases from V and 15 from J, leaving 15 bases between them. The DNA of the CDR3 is TGTGCCAGCAGCCAAGATTCGACTAAAATCCTGTTCTTC. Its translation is CASSQDSTKILFF.

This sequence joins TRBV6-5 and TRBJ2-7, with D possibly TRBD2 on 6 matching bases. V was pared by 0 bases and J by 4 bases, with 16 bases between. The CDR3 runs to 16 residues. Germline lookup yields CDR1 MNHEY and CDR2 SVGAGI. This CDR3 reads CASSYSAGPRVYEQYF. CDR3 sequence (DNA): TGTGCCAGCAGTTACTCTGCGGGGCCTAGGGTTTACGAGCAGTACTTC.